What follows are 11 T cell receptor beta chains derived from one specimen sequenced in a study of blood T cells in healthy people across ages. Using a J-beta primer mix together with a sample-barcoded 5' primer, a second PCR was run for about 6 to 12 cycles. In TCRdb, the 5' RACE reads were re-called with MiXCR into one record per CDR3 protein. The profile covers about 900,000 distinct CDR3 sequences, with approximately 67% appearing a single time and 28% taken by the ten largest. Sequences were obtained from blood. All receptors come from a man aged 25-45 years in good health.

The chain employs TRBV29-1 and TRBJ2-7; weak D call: TRBD2 (6 bases). From germline, CDR1 is SQVTM and CDR2 ANQGSEA. Trimming shortened V by 0 bases and J by 3 bases, and 12 bases separated the two germline ends. This CDR3 has 14 residues. The CDR3 region is CSVEEGLLGYEQYF. The CDR3 DNA follows: TGCAGCGTTGAAGAGGGACTTCTTGGCTACGAGCAGTACTTC.

The genes are TRBV7-2 and TRBJ2-7, with TRBD1 matching 10 bases. Germline CDR1 and CDR2: SGHTA and FQGNSA. V was pared by 4 bases and J by 5 bases, with 11 bases of the junction left unmatched. The CDR3 spans 16 residues. CDR3 loop: CASSSGLGTGVHEQYF. The DNA for the CDR3 is TGTGCCAGCAGCTCGGGCCTTGGGACAGGGGTACACGAGCAGTACTTC.

The chain employs TRBV29-1 and TRBJ1-5; D remains unclear. The CDR3 extends over 17 amino acids. The germline V gene has CDR1 SQVTM and CDR2 ANQGSEA. Trimming stripped 5 bases from V and 0 bases from J, with 20 bases between. CDR3 residues: CSVTGIPGLNSNQPQHF. The CDR3 region has the DNA TGCAGCGTTACCGGGATTCCAGGCCTGAATAGCAATCAGCCCCAGCATTTT.

The V gene is TRBV30, the J gene TRBJ2-1; the D is unclear. The CDR3 totals 8 residues. Germline CDR1 reads GTSNPN; CDR2 reads SVGIG (reference sequence). CDR3 residues: CAYNEQFF. The CDR3, as DNA: TGTGCATACAATGAGCAGTTCTTC.

The chain employs TRBV28 and TRBJ2-1; 13 bases match TRBD2. V was pared by 5 bases and J by 0 bases, with 7 bases of the junction left unmatched. From germline, CDR1 is MDHEN and CDR2 SYDVKM. The CDR3 consists of 18 residues. The CDR3 region is CASSIPGLAGNSYNEQFF. The CDR3 region has the DNA TGTGCCAGCAGTATACCGGGACTAGCGGGAAACTCCTACAATGAGCAGTTCTTC.

The V gene is TRBV27, the J gene TRBJ2-3, with 8 bases aligning to TRBD2. CDR1 and CDR2 from the germline V gene are MNHEY and SMNVEV (reference sequence). The CDR3 runs to 17 residues. The trim removed 11 bases at V and 5 bases at J, leaving 21 bases unmatched. CDR3 DNA: TGTGCCCGCGCTAACCGGGCGGGAGCGGGGGTTAAAGATACGCAGTATTTT. Translated, it gives CARANRAGAGVKDTQYF.

V is TRBV11-2 and J is TRBJ1-5; D unresolved. Germline lookup yields CDR1 SGHAT and CDR2 FQNNGV. The length of the CDR3 is 13 residues. Trimming removed 5 bases from V and 6 bases from J, with 11 bases in between. CDR3 residues: CASSLGSSQPQHF. DNA of the CDR3: TGTGCCAGCAGCCTGGGTTCCTCTCAGCCCCAGCATTTT.

J is TRBJ1-1 and V is TRBV6-2 or TRBV6-3; 7 bases are a match to TRBD1. The J segment lost 3 bases and the V segment lost 2 bases, leaving 6 bases of the junction unmatched. Germline CDR1 is MNHEY and CDR2 is SVGEGT. The CDR3 is 15 residues long. The DNA of the CDR3 is TGTGCCAGCAGTTACAGAGGGGGCTGGGACACTGAAGCTTTCTTT. Translated: CASSYRGGWDTEAFF.

The chain employs TRBV29-1 and TRBJ2-6, with D possibly matching TRBD2 (5 bases). The V gene's germline CDR1 is SQVTM and CDR2 ANQGSEA. The CDR3 covers 15 residues. The ends were cut back, 4 bases at V and 0 bases at J, with 10 bases in the middle. For the CDR3, the DNA is TGCAGCGTTGTAGGAGGACTCTCTGGGGCCAACGTCCTGACTTTC. Translation: CSVVGGLSGANVLTF.

This sequence joins TRBV9 and TRBJ2-1; D may be TRBD2 (6 bases). Germline CDR1 reads SGDLS; CDR2 reads YYNGEE. Deletions cut 4 bases from V and 5 bases from J, with 13 bases between. The CDR3 has 14 residues. The CDR3 here is CASSPGGTNNEQFF. The CDR3, as DNA: TGTGCCAGCAGCCCTGGGGGGACCAACAATGAGCAGTTCTTC.

The chain joins TRBV6-2 or TRBV6-3 to TRBJ2-1, with TRBD2 identical over 10 bases. The CDR3 is made up of 15 amino acids. Germline CDR1 is MNHEY and CDR2 is SVGEGT. V was pared by 6 bases and J by 9 bases, with 11 bases of the junction left unmatched. The CDR3 loop reads CASRHGGLAGAEQFF. The CDR3 DNA sequence: TGTGCCAGCAGACACGGGGGGCTAGCGGGGGCTGAGCAGTTCTTC.